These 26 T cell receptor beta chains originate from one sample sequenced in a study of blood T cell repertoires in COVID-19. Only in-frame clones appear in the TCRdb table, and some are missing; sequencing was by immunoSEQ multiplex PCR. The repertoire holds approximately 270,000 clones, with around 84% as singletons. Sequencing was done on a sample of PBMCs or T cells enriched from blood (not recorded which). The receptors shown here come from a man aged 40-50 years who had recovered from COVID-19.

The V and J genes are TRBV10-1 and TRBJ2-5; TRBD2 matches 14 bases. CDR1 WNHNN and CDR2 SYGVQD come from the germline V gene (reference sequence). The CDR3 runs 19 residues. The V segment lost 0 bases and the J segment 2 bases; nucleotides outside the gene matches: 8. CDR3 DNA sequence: TGCGCCAGCAGTGAGTCAACCCGACTAGCGGGGGGGCGTCAAGAGACCCAGTACTTC. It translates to CASSESTRLAGGRQETQYF.

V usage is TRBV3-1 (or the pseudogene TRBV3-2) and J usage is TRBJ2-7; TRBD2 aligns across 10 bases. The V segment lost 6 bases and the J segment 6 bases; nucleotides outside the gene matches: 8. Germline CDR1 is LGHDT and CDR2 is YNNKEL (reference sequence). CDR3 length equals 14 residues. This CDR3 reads CASSSGGWQVEQYF. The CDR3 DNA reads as TGTGCCAGCAGTAGCGGGGGGTGGCAGGTCGAGCAGTACTTC.

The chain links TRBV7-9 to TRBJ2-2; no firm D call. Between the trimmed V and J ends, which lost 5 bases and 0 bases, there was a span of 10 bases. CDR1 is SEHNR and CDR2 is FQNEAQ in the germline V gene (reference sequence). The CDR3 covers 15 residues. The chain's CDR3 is CASSIDMANTGELFF. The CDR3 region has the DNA TGTGCCAGCAGCATCGACATGGCGAACACCGGGGAGCTGTTTTTT.

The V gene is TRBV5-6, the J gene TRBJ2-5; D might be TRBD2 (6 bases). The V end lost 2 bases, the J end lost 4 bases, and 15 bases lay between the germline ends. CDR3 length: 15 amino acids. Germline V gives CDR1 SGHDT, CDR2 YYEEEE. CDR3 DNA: TGTGCCAGCAGCTTACTAGCTCGACCCCCAGAGACCCAGTACTTC. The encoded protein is CASSLLARPPETQYF.

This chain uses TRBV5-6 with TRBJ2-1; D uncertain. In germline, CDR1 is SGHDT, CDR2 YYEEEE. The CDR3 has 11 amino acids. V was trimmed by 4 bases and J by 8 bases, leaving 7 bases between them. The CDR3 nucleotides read TGTGCCAGCAGCGCGCTCGATGAGCAGTTCTTC. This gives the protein CASSALDEQFF. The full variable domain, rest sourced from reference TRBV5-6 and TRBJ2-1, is DAGVTQSPTHLIKTRGQQVTLRCSPKSGHDTVSWYQQALGQGPQFIFQYYEEEERQRGNFPDRFSGHQFPNYSSELNVNALLLGDSALYLCASSALDEQFFGPGTRLTVL.

In nucleotides, the CDR3 is TGTGCCAGCAGCCTCGGGACAGTCGGGGGTAATGAAAAACTGTTTTTT. Amino acids: CASSLGTVGGNEKLFF. J is TRBJ1-4 and V is TRBV5-6; 7 bases are shared with TRBD1. Germline CDR1 and CDR2: SGHDT and YYEEEE. The CDR3 totals 16 residues. After removal of 4 bases from V and 4 bases from J, the junction contained 10 bases not matched to a gene.

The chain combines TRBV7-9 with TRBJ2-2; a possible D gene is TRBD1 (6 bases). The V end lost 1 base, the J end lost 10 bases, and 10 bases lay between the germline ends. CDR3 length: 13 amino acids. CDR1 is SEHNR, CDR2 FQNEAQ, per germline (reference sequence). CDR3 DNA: TGTGCCAGCAGCTTAGGGACAGCCTTGGAGCTGTTTTTT. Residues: CASSLGTALELFF.

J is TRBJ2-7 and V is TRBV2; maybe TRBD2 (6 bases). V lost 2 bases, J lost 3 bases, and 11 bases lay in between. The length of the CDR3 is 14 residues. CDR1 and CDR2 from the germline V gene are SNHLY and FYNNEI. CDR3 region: CASSETSRDYEQYF. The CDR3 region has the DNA TGTGCCAGCAGTGAAACTAGCAGAGACTACGAGCAGTACTTC.

The chain's CDR3 is CASSHRDGELFF. In DNA, the CDR3 is TGTGCCAGCAGCCACCGGGACGGGGAGCTGTTTTTT. V is TRBV11-3 and J is TRBJ2-2; weak D call: TRBD2 (5 bases). Germline V gene data show CDR1 as SGHNT and CDR2 as YENEEA. V lost 5 bases to trimming and J lost 7 bases, with 8 bases between them. The CDR3 is 12 residues long.

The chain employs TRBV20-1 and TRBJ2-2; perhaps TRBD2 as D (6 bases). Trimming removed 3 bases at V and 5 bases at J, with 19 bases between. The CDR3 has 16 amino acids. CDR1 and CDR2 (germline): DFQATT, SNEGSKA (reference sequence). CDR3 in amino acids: CSASREGPGGTGELFF. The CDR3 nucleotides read TGCAGTGCTAGTCGAGAAGGCCCCGGAGGGACCGGGGAGCTGTTTTTT.

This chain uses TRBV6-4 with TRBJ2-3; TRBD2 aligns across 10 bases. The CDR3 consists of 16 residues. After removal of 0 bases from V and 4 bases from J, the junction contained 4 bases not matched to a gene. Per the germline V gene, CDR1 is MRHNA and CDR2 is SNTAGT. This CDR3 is CASSDSQRGGADTQYF. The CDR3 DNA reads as TGTGCCAGCAGTGACTCTCAGCGGGGGGGTGCAGATACGCAGTATTTT.

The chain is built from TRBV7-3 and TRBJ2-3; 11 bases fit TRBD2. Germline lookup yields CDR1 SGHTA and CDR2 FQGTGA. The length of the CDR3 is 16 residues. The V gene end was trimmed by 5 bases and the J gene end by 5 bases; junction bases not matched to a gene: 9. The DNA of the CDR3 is TGTGCCAGCAGCCTCGGGTCGACTAGCGGGGAAGATACGCAGTATTTT. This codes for CASSLGSTSGEDTQYF.

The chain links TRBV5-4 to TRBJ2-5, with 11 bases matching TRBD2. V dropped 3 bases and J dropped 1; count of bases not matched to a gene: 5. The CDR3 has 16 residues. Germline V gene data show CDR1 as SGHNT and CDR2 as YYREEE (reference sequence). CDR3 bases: TGTGCCAGCAGCTCCGGACTAGCGGGCACCCAAGAGACCCAGTACTTC. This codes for CASSSGLAGTQETQYF.

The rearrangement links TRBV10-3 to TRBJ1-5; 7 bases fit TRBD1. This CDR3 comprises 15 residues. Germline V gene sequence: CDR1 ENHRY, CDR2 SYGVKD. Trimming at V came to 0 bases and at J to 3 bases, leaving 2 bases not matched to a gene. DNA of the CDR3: TGTGCCATCAGTGAGTCCGGGACAGACAATCAGCCCCAGCATTTT. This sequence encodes CAISESGTDNQPQHF.

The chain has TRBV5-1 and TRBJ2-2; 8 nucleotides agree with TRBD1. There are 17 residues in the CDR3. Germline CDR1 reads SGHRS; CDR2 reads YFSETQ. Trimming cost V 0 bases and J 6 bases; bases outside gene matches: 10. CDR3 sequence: CASSLANRGFGSGELFF. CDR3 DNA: TGCGCCAGCAGCTTGGCGAACAGGGGGTTTGGGTCCGGGGAGCTGTTTTTT. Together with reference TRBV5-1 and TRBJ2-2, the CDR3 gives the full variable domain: KAGVTQTPRYLIKTRGQQVTLSCSPISGHRSVSWYQQTPGQGLQFLFEYFSETQRNKGNFPGRFSGRQFSNSRSEMNVSTLELGDSALYLCASSLANRGFGSGELFFGEGSRLTVL.

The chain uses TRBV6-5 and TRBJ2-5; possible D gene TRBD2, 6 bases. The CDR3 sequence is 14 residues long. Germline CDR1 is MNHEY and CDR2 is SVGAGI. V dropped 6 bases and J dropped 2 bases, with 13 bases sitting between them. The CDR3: CASSDRGGQETQYF. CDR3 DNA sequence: TGTGCCAGCAGCGACCGTGGAGGGCAAGAGACCCAGTACTTC.

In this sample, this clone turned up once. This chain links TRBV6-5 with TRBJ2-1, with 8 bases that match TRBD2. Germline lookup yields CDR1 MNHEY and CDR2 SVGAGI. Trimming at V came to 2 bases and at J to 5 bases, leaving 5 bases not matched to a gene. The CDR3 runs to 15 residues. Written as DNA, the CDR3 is TGTGCCAGCAGTTACGCGGGGGGCGTCAACAATGAGCAGTTCTTC. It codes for CASSYAGGVNNEQFF.

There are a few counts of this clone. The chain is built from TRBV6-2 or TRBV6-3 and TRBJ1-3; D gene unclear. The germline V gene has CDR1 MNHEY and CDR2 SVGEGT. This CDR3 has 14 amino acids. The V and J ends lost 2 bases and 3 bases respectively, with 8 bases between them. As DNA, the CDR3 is TGTGCCAGCAGTTACCAGGAATTTGGAAACACCATATATTTT. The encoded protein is CASSYQEFGNTIYF.

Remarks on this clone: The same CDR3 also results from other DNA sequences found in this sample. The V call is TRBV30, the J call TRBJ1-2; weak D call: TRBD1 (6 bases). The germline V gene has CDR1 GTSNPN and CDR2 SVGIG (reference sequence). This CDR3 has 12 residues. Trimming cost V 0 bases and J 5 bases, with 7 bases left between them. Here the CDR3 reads CAWSVGGYGYTF. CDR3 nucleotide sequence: TGTGCCTGGAGTGTAGGGGGATATGGCTACACCTTC.

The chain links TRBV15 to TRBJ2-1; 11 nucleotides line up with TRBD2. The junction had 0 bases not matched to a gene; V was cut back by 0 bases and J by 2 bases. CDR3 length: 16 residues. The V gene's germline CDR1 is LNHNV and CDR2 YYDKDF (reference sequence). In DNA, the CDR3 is TGTGCCACCAGCAGAGAACTAGCGGGGGCCTACAATGAGCAGTTCTTC. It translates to CATSRELAGAYNEQFF.

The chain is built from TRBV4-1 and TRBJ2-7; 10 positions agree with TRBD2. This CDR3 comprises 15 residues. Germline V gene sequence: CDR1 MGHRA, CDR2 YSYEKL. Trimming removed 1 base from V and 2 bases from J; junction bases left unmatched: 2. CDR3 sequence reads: CASSQVGLATYEQYF. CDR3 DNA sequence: TGCGCCAGCAGCCAAGTGGGACTAGCGACCTACGAGCAGTACTTC.

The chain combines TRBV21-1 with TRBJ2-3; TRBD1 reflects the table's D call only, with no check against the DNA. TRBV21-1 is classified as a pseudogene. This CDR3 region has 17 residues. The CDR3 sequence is CASSKATGRGTGDTQYF. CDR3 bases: TGTGCCAGCAGCAAAGCGACGGGTAGGGGGACAGGGGATACGCAGTATTTT.

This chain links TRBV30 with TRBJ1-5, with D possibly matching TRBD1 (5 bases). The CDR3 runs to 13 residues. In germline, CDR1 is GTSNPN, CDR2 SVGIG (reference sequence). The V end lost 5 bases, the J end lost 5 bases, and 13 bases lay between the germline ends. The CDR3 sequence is CAWGGGGDQPQHF. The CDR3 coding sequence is TGTGCCTGGGGGGGAGGAGGGGATCAGCCCCAGCATTTT.

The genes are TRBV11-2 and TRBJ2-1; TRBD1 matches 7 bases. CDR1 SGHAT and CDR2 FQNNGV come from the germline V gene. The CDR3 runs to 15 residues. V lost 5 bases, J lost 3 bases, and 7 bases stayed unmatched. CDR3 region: CASSPLRGLYNEQFF. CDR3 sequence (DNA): TGTGCCAGCAGCCCCCTTAGGGGGCTCTACAATGAGCAGTTCTTC. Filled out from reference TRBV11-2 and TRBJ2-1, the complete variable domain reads EAGVAQSPRYKIIEKRQSVAFWCNPISGHATLYWYQQILGQGPKLLIQFQNNGVVDDSQLPKDRFSAERLKGVDSTLKIQPAKLEDSAVYLCASSPLRGLYNEQFFGPGTRLTVL.

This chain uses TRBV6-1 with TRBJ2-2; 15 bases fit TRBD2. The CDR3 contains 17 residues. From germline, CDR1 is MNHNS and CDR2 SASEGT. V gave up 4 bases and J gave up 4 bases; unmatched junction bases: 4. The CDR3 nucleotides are TGTGCCAGCAGTGTTGGACTAGCGGGAGGGCCCACCGGGGAGCTGTTTTTT. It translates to CASSVGLAGGPTGELFF.

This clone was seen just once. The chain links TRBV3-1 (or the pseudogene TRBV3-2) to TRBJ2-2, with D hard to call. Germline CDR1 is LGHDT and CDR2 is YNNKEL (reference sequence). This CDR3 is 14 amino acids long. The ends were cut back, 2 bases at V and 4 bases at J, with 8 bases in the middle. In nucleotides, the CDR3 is TGTGCCAGCAGCCAACTCGGCGGCACCGGGGAGCTGTTTTTT. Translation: CASSQLGGTGELFF.